The text below deals with one TCR beta chain. TCRdb itself ran the RT-PCR reads through MiXCR, one entry per CDR3 protein. The sample consists of approximately 720,000 distinct CDR3 sequences, 12% to 15% of them appearing once. V lost 7 bases, J lost 3 bases, and 9 bases stayed unmatched. This CDR3 is built from 15 residues. The source of this sequence is a female donor in good health, serving as a healthy control. The chain links TRBV12-3 or TRBV12-4 to TRBJ2-5; TRBD1 matches 9 bases. Sequenced material: memory CD4+ T cells from blood. CDR3 region: CASTPGTGTKETQYF. CDR3 nucleotide sequence: TGTGCCAGCACCCCCGGGACAGGGACGAAAGAGACCCAGTACTTC.